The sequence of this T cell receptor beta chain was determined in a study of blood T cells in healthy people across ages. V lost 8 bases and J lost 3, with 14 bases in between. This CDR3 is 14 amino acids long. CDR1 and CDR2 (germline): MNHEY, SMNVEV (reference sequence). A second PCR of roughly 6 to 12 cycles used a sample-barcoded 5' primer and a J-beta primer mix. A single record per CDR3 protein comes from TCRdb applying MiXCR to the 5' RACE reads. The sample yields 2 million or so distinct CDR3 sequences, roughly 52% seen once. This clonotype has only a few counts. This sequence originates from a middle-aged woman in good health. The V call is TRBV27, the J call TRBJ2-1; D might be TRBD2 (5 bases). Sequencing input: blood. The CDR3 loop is CASRTGILYNEQFF. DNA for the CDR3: TGTGCCAGCCGGACCGGGATCCTCTACAATGAGCAGTTCTTC.